These 32 T cell receptor beta chains were all obtained from the same sample, sequenced in a study of CD8+ T cells in alopecia areata. Stated treatment: oral pan-JAK inhibitor, 5-10 mg twice daily. TCR sequencing used cDNA made by reverse transcription of extracted RNA. Data came from immunoSEQ multiplex PCR; TCRdb stores just in-frame clones and leaves some out. The sample has approximately 200,000 clones, about three fifths seen once. This sample comprised CD4+ T cells sorted from blood, obtained at week 24, from a patient treated with tofacitinib. The receptors were gathered from a human donor with alopecia areata.

The chain is built from TRBV19 and TRBJ2-3; the D gene is possibly TRBD2 (5 bases). Per germline, CDR1 LNHDA and CDR2 SQIVND (reference sequence). This CDR3 region has 16 residues. The germline V and J ends were trimmed by 4 bases and 1 base, with 15 bases remaining between them. This CDR3 is CASSTPSSRRTDTQYF. CDR3 DNA sequence: TGTGCCAGTAGTACTCCCTCTAGCAGACGCACAGATACGCAGTATTTT.

The chain is built from TRBV19 and TRBJ1-1; D perhaps matches TRBD1 (5 bases). Trimming cost V 6 bases and J 1 base, with 9 bases left between them. Germline loops: CDR1 LNHDA, CDR2 SQIVND (reference sequence). This CDR3 has 13 amino acids. The chain's CDR3 is CASRRQPNTEAFF. The CDR3 DNA sequence: TGTGCCAGTAGACGACAGCCGAACACTGAAGCTTTCTTT.

A few counts support this clone. This sequence joins TRBV29-1 and TRBJ2-7; 10 bases agree with TRBD1. CDR3 length equals 16 residues. The germline V gene has CDR1 SQVTM and CDR2 ANQGSEA. V was clipped by 0 bases and J by 4 bases; unmatched bases: 9. The CDR3 is CSVEDSLGQGQYEQYF. The CDR3, as DNA: TGCAGCGTTGAAGATTCGCTGGGACAGGGGCAATACGAGCAGTACTTC.

This clone has a handful of counts. The rearrangement joins TRBV29-1 to TRBJ2-2, with D possibly TRBD2 on 5 matching bases. This CDR3 comprises 13 residues. V lost 5 bases, J lost 5 bases, and 12 bases lay in between. Per germline, CDR1 SQVTM and CDR2 ANQGSEA. In DNA form, the CDR3 reads TGCAGCGTTCACGACCCGGGGACCGGGGAGCTGTTTTTT. It translates to CSVHDPGTGELFF.

V is TRBV7-8 and J is TRBJ1-1, with D perhaps TRBD1 (6 bases). Trimming pared 5 bases from V and 4 bases from J, leaving 17 bases between. This CDR3 has 15 amino acids. CDR1 is SGHVS and CDR2 is FQNEAQ in the germline V gene. CDR3 nucleotide sequence: TGTGCCAGCAGCCGGAACAGGGTCTCGAGCACTGAAGCTTTCTTT. Encoded protein: CASSRNRVSSTEAFF.

V and J are TRBV9 and TRBJ2-5; the match to TRBD1 covers 7 bases. CDR1 and CDR2 (germline): SGDLS, YYNGEE. V shed 3 bases, J shed 5 bases, and the junction held 10 bases outside the gene matches. This CDR3 region has 15 residues. This CDR3 reads CASSAREYRGETQYF. The CDR3, as DNA: TGTGCCAGCAGCGCCCGTGAGTACAGGGGCGAGACCCAGTACTTC. The whole variable domain, remainder taken from reference TRBV9 and TRBJ2-5, is DSGVTQTPKHLITATGQRVTLRCSPRSGDLSVYWYQQSLDQGLQFLIQYYNGEERAKGNILERFSAQQFPDLHSELNLSSLELGDSALYFCASSAREYRGETQYFGPGTRLLVL.

The rearrangement uses TRBV5-1 and TRBJ2-1; no reliable D call. CDR3 length equals 12 residues. V was pared by 0 bases and J by 8 bases, with 6 bases between. CDR1 is SGHRS, CDR2 YFSETQ, per germline. DNA of the CDR3: TGCGCCAGCAGCTTGGGTTCCTATGAGCAGTTCTTC. Its protein product is CASSLGSYEQFF.

About this clone: One junction end does not reproduce the germline sequence, and a read error may be involved. This chain uses TRBV7-3 with TRBJ2-2; D gene ambiguous. CDR3 size: 15 residues. Germline V gene sequence: CDR1 SGHTA, CDR2 FQGTGA. The DNA for the CDR3 is TGTGCCAGCAGCTTAGGCGAGGCGAACGCCGGGGAGCTGTTTTTT. Translating gives CASSLGEANAGELFF.

V gene TRBV29-1 combines with J gene TRBJ2-3, with 9 bases fitting TRBD2. J lost 4 bases, V lost 3 bases, and 8 bases had no gene match. This CDR3 is 15 amino acids long. Germline lookup yields CDR1 SQVTM and CDR2 ANQGSEA. CDR3 amino acids: CSVERAGGLSDTQYF. The CDR3 bases are TGCAGCGTTGAGAGGGCGGGGGGGCTATCAGATACGCAGTATTTT.

The J gene is TRBJ1-2, the V gene TRBV4-1; 7 bases are a match to TRBD1. Trimming cost V 1 base and J 0 bases; bases outside gene matches: 8. Germline V gene lookup returns CDR1 MGHRA and CDR2 YSYEKL. There are 17 residues in the CDR3. This CDR3 is CASSQGFGTDPNYGYTF. The CDR3 DNA is TGCGCCAGCAGCCAAGGGTTCGGGACAGATCCTAACTATGGCTACACCTTC.

This chain uses TRBV30 with TRBJ2-3; D not resolved. With 3 bases removed from V and 2 bases from J, the gap between germline ends came to 12 bases. Looked up from germline, CDR1 is GTSNPN and CDR2 is SVGIG (reference sequence). The CDR3 extends over 14 amino acids. CDR3 sequence (DNA): TGTGCCTGGAGCATGACCGGGTCCACAGATACGCAGTATTTT. Its translation is CAWSMTGSTDTQYF.

V and J are TRBV7-9 and TRBJ1-2; no clear D. Trimming removed 5 bases from V and 4 bases from J, with 11 bases in between. The germline V gene encodes CDR1 SEHNR and CDR2 FQNEAQ (reference sequence). CDR3 length: 13 amino acids. CDR3 loop: CASSRPGIYGYTF. The CDR3 DNA reads TGTGCCAGCAGCCGACCGGGGATCTATGGCTACACCTTC.

This clone was picked up a small number of times. V usage is TRBV4-3 and J usage is TRBJ2-1; the match to TRBD2 covers 10 bases. The ends lost 6 bases at V and 7 bases at J; junction bases unmatched: 6. CDR1 is LGHNA, CDR2 YSLEER, per germline. This CDR3 contains 14 residues. The CDR3 DNA is TGCGCCAGCAGACGCGGACTAGCGGAAAATGAGCAGTTCTTC. Amino acids: CASRRGLAENEQFF.

The V gene is TRBV28, the J gene TRBJ2-5, with 13 bases identical to TRBD2. V trimming: 5 bases; J trimming: 5 bases; junction bases outside the gene matches: 5. This CDR3 is 15 amino acids long. Germline values: CDR1 MDHEN, CDR2 SYDVKM. CDR3 region: CASSTSGRVRETQYF. The CDR3 DNA reads TGTGCCAGCAGTACTAGCGGGAGGGTCAGGGAGACCCAGTACTTC.

V gene TRBV5-1 combines with J gene TRBJ2-5, with D perhaps matching TRBD2 (5 bases). Trimming left V 0 bases short and J 5 bases short, with 17 bases between. The germline CDR1 and CDR2 sequences are SGHRS and YFSETQ. There are 16 residues in the CDR3. The CDR3 is CASSLDAPGNGETQYF. The DNA for the CDR3 is TGCGCCAGCAGCTTGGACGCCCCGGGGAATGGGGAGACCCAGTACTTC.

Worth noting for this clone: Other nucleotide sequences from this sample produce the same CDR3. The chain joins TRBV5-1 to TRBJ2-5; D is unresolved. This CDR3 spans 14 amino acids. Trimming pared 0 bases from V and 1 base from J, leaving 7 bases between. CDR1 SGHRS and CDR2 YFSETQ come from the germline V gene. The CDR3 sequence: CASSLGSGQETQYF. The CDR3 DNA reads TGCGCCAGCAGCTTGGGTTCAGGCCAAGAGACCCAGTACTTC. Complete variable domain (other parts from reference TRBV5-1 and TRBJ2-5): KAGVTQTPRYLIKTRGQQVTLSCSPISGHRSVSWYQQTPGQGLQFLFEYFSETQRNKGNFPGRFSGRQFSNSRSEMNVSTLELGDSALYLCASSLGSGQETQYFGPGTRLLVL.

The chain links TRBV19 to TRBJ1-2; D ambiguous. Germline assignment: CDR1 LNHDA and CDR2 SQIVND (reference sequence). CDR3 length equals 13 residues. V dropped 7 bases and J dropped 0 bases, with 9 bases sitting between them. CDR3 nucleotides: TGTGCCAGTAATACGCCCGCTAACTATGGCTACACCTTC. This translates into CASNTPANYGYTF.

With regard to this clone: A read error may produce the germline difference seen at one junction end. The rearrangement links TRBV2 to TRBJ1-1; tentatively, D is TRBD1 (6 bases). The germline V gene encodes CDR1 SNHLY and CDR2 FYNNEI. There are 13 residues in the CDR3. CDR3 nucleotides: TGTGCCAGCAGCTCCGACAGGAACCCTGAAGCTTTCTTT. Protein sequence: CASSSDRNPEAFF.

The chain is built from TRBV30 and TRBJ1-1, with D hard to call. V lost 3 bases and J lost 5, with 10 bases in between. The CDR3 has 12 amino acids. Per the germline V gene, CDR1 is GTSNPN and CDR2 is SVGIG (reference sequence). The CDR3 here is CAWRDSWTEAFF. Written as DNA, the CDR3 is TGTGCCTGGAGGGATTCGTGGACTGAAGCTTTCTTT.

The chain carries TRBV7-2 and TRBJ2-5, with D tentatively TRBD2 (6 bases). Germline V lookup: CDR1 SGHTA, CDR2 FQGNSA. The germline V and J ends were trimmed by 4 bases and 0 bases, with 15 bases remaining between them. CDR3 length equals 16 residues. CDR3 sequence reads: CASSYPSDTDQETQYF. The CDR3 region has the DNA TGTGCCAGCAGCTATCCTAGCGATACAGACCAAGAGACCCAGTACTTC.

The genes are TRBV30 and TRBJ1-5; 10 bases are a match to TRBD1. The germline gives CDR1 GTSNPN, CDR2 SVGIG (reference sequence). This CDR3 contains 15 residues. V lost 2 bases to trimming and J lost 6 bases; unmatched junction nucleotides: 7. The CDR3 region is CAWSPGTGARQPQHF. The CDR3 region has the DNA TGTGCCTGGAGTCCCGGGACAGGGGCACGTCAGCCCCAGCATTTT.

This rearrangement joins TRBV5-1 to TRBJ2-3, with a possible D match to TRBD2 (5 bases). Germline lookup yields CDR1 SGHRS and CDR2 YFSETQ. This CDR3 is 15 amino acids long. Trimming cost V 1 base and J 5 bases, with 14 bases left between them. Written as DNA, the CDR3 is TGCGCCAGCAGCTTGACAACAATTCGGGGAGATACGCAGTATTTT. Residues: CASSLTTIRGDTQYF.

This chain uses TRBV10-3 with TRBJ1-1; D is possibly TRBD1 (5 bases). This CDR3 has 13 residues. Trimming cost V 10 bases and J 3 bases, with 15 bases left between them. The germline V gene has CDR1 ENHRY and CDR2 SYGVKD. In DNA, the CDR3 is TGTGCCAGCGTTCAAAGGGGCTACACTGAAGCTTTCTTT. It yields the protein CASVQRGYTEAFF.

This chain's CDR3 is CASSPGTGGRQETQYF. For the CDR3, the DNA is TGTGCCAGCAGCCCCGGGACAGGGGGCCGACAAGAGACCCAGTACTTC. This chain uses TRBV5-4 with TRBJ2-5, with TRBD1 matching over 12 bases. The V gene's germline CDR1 is SGHNT and CDR2 YYREEE (reference sequence). With 4 bases clipped from V and 2 bases from J, the junction kept 6 bases outside the gene matches. The CDR3 runs 16 residues.

This clone was seen only a few times. The gene calls are TRBV23-1 and TRBJ2-3; 12 bases agree with TRBD2. TRBV23-1 is sorted into the ORF group, with uncertain function. The CDR3 sequence is 16 residues long. V lost 0 bases, J lost 7 bases, and 5 bases stayed unmatched. The CDR3 region is CASSQSALAGGYTQYF. In DNA form, the CDR3 reads TGCGCCAGCAGTCAATCGGCTCTAGCGGGGGGGTATACGCAGTATTTT.

This clone appeared a few times. The chain recombines TRBV29-1 with TRBJ1-2; D is unclear. The CDR3 length is 12 residues. V was trimmed by 4 bases and J by 2 bases, leaving 8 bases between them. Looked up from germline, CDR1 is SQVTM and CDR2 is ANQGSEA. Written as DNA, the CDR3 is TGCAGCGTTGTCAAGATAAACTATGGCTACACCTTC. Protein: CSVVKINYGYTF.

The J gene is TRBJ2-3, the V gene TRBV29-1; no firm D call. CDR1 SQVTM and CDR2 ANQGSEA come from the germline V gene. CDR3 length equals 12 residues. Trimming removed 7 bases at V and 5 bases at J, with 13 bases between. The DNA of the CDR3 is TGCAGCGCAAGGACGGCCGGAGATACGCAGTATTTT. This translates into CSARTAGDTQYF.

A few counts support this clone. The genes are TRBV7-2 and TRBJ2-5, with TRBD2 matching over 10 bases. The trim removed 4 bases at V and 3 bases at J, leaving 8 bases unmatched. This CDR3 contains 16 residues. In germline, CDR1 is SGHTA, CDR2 FQGNSA. The CDR3 DNA is TGTGCCAGCAGCTCCGGACTAGCGGAGGCCAAAGAGACCCAGTACTTC. Its protein product is CASSSGLAEAKETQYF.

This clone was seen just once. This sequence joins TRBV27 and TRBJ2-2, with 12 bases aligning to TRBD1. The germline gives CDR1 MNHEY, CDR2 SMNVEV (reference sequence). V was clipped by 5 bases and J by 6 bases; unmatched bases: 10. CDR3 length: 17 amino acids. The CDR3: CASSPRSGTGGPGELFF. The CDR3, as DNA: TGTGCCAGCAGTCCTCGCTCCGGGACAGGGGGCCCCGGGGAGCTGTTTTTT.

The genes are TRBV30 and TRBJ1-2, with 10 bases lining up with TRBD1. Trimming took 3 bases from V and 0 from J; bases not matched to a gene: 1. Germline V gene lookup returns CDR1 GTSNPN and CDR2 SVGIG (reference sequence). This CDR3 is built from 14 residues. The CDR3 DNA is TGTGCCTGGAGAGGACAGGGGGCTAACTATGGCTACACCTTC. This codes for CAWRGQGANYGYTF. Full variable domain (rest looked up from reference TRBV30 and TRBJ1-2): SQTIHQWPATLVQPVGSPLSLECTVEGTSNPNLYWYRQAAGRGLQLLFYSVGIGQISSEVPQNLSASRPQDRQFILSSKKLLLSDSGFYLCAWRGQGANYGYTFGSGTRLTVV.

The chain has TRBV27 and TRBJ1-1; D unclear. With 5 bases removed from V and 4 bases from J, the gap between germline ends came to 17 bases. Germline loops: CDR1 MNHEY, CDR2 SMNVEV (reference sequence). The CDR3 length is 15 residues. CDR3 amino acids: CASSPIRAVGTEAFF. In DNA form, the CDR3 reads TGTGCCAGCAGTCCTATCCGCGCGGTCGGCACTGAAGCTTTCTTT.

V is TRBV11-2 and J is TRBJ2-3, with D possibly called TRBD1 or TRBD2 (5 bases each). This CDR3 has 15 amino acids. Germline CDR1 and CDR2: SGHAT and FQNNGV. With 1 base removed from V and 4 bases from J, the gap between germline ends came to 12 bases. The CDR3 here is CASSLVHRGPDTQYF. In DNA form, the CDR3 reads TGTGCCAGCAGCTTAGTACATCGGGGCCCAGATACGCAGTATTTT.